This TCR beta chain was captured in a study of sequential checkpoint blockade in melanoma. Study details: Randomization was 1:1 between first-line nivolumab→ipilimumab and ipilimumab→nivolumab. Maintenance nivolumab came after either treatment sequence.

Profiled with immunoSEQ multiplex PCR; TCRdb holds only in-frame clones, not every one. Of around 12,000 clones listed, nearly 70% are singletons. Germline assignment: CDR1 SGHRS and CDR2 YFSETQ. The CDR3 is 16 amino acids. Losses at the gene ends were 4 bases for V and 1 base for J; bases not matched to a gene: 6. Treatment of the sample: randomized to nivolumab then ipilimumab (arm A) or the reverse (arm B). None of the patients previously received DNA-damaging chemotherapy. PBMC sorting kept live CD3+CD8+ cells without CD19 or CD56. This sample comprised CD8+ T cells sorted from blood (inferred from file names), obtained from a patient given nivolumab and ipilimumab in sequence. The clonotype was recovered from a human donor with melanoma. V and J are TRBV5-1 and TRBJ1-1; 11 nucleotides line up with TRBD1. CDR3 in DNA: TGCGCCAGCAGCGCCGGGACAGGGGGTACGAACACTGAAGCTTTCTTT. It encodes CASSAGTGGTNTEAFF.